The 9 T cell receptor beta chains below all came from one sample that was sequenced in a study of T cells in Graves' hyperthyroidism and ophthalmopathy. Amplification of TCR beta CDR3 regions used RNA as the template. First-round RT-PCR with HTBI primers amplified the TCR CDR3 region. TCRdb processed the multiplex PCR reads anew with MiXCR; each CDR3 protein has one entry. The table shows about 840,000 distinct CDR3 sequences, with over 35% occurring only once. Input material: blood. Source of these receptors: a man in his late teens or twenties with Graves' hyperthyroidism.

This rearrangement joins TRBV29-1 to TRBJ1-1; 7 bases line up with TRBD1. CDR1 is SQVTM and CDR2 is ANQGSEA in the germline V gene. CDR3 length: 12 amino acids. J was trimmed by 6 bases and V by 6 bases; bases with no gene match: 7. The CDR3 spells CSVTTGSSEAFF. DNA for the CDR3: TGCAGCGTAACGACAGGGAGCTCTGAAGCTTTCTTT.

V and J are TRBV7-9 and TRBJ1-2, with D uncertain. The CDR3 consists of 15 residues. V lost 5 bases and J 0 bases, leaving 13 bases between the germline ends. Germline assignment: CDR1 SEHNR and CDR2 FQNEAQ (reference sequence). CDR3 in amino acids: CASSQESAANYGYTF. In DNA form, the CDR3 reads TGTGCCAGCAGCCAGGAGTCGGCAGCTAACTATGGCTACACCTTC.

The chain is built from TRBV19 and TRBJ2-7, with 7 nucleotides matching TRBD2. The CDR3 extends over 15 amino acids. The germline CDR1 and CDR2 sequences are LNHDA and SQIVND (reference sequence). The ends lost 1 base at V and 4 bases at J; junction bases unmatched: 7. The DNA for the CDR3 is TGTGCCAGTAGTATAGTGGTAGCGGGCCGTTACGAGCAGTACTTC. Translation: CASSIVVAGRYEQYF.

The chain is built from TRBV9 and TRBJ2-6; tentative D call: TRBD1 (5 bases). The V gene lost 4 bases and the J gene lost 0 bases, with 17 bases spanning the gap. Germline CDR1 reads SGDLS; CDR2 reads YYNGEE. The CDR3 spans 18 residues. Here the CDR3 reads CASSYRAGFSSGANVLTF. CDR3 bases: TGTGCCAGCAGCTATCGGGCAGGGTTCAGCTCTGGGGCCAACGTCCTGACTTTC.

The chain has TRBV20-1 and TRBJ2-6; D is unclear. The germline V gene has CDR1 DFQATT and CDR2 SNEGSKA (reference sequence). The CDR3 spans 10 residues. V was pared by 3 bases and J by 15 bases, with 9 bases between. The CDR3 DNA reads as TGCAGTGCTAGGCCCTTTGACCTGACTTTC. It specifies CSARPFDLTF.

This clonotype was detected only once. The chain couples TRBV2 to TRBJ2-3; no firm D call. CDR3 length equals 13 residues. Per germline, CDR1 SNHLY and CDR2 FYNNEI. V lost 3 bases to trimming and J lost 5 bases, with 9 bases between them. This chain's CDR3 is CASSEGSQDTQYF. DNA for the CDR3: TGTGCCAGCAGTGAGGGATCACAAGATACGCAGTATTTT.

This clonotype was counted at least ten times. The V call is TRBV24-1, the J call TRBJ2-6; D is ambiguous. Per germline, CDR1 KGHDR and CDR2 SFDVKD. Trimming took off 6 bases at V and 4 bases at J, with 9 bases between the two ends. The CDR3 totals 14 residues. CDR3 nucleotide sequence: TGTGCCACCAGTTCCGGGTCAGGGGCCAACGTCCTGACTTTC. It encodes CATSSGSGANVLTF.

The genes are TRBV7-2 and TRBJ1-5; the D gene is possibly TRBD1 (6 bases). CDR3 length equals 13 residues. Trimming stripped 8 bases from V and 4 bases from J, with 12 bases between. CDR1 and CDR2 (germline): SGHTA, FQGNSA. CDR3 coding DNA: TGTGCCAGCCCCTGGGACACAAATCAGCCCCAGCATTTT. As protein: CASPWDTNQPQHF.

This chain uses TRBV29-1 with TRBJ1-2, with D possibly TRBD1 on 5 matching bases. CDR3 size: 13 residues. Germline V gene sequence: CDR1 SQVTM, CDR2 ANQGSEA. V was trimmed by 8 bases and J by 5 bases, leaving 18 bases between them. The CDR3 here is CSLFRWRGYGYTF. Written as DNA, the CDR3 is TGCAGCTTATTCCGGTGGCGGGGGTATGGCTACACCTTC.